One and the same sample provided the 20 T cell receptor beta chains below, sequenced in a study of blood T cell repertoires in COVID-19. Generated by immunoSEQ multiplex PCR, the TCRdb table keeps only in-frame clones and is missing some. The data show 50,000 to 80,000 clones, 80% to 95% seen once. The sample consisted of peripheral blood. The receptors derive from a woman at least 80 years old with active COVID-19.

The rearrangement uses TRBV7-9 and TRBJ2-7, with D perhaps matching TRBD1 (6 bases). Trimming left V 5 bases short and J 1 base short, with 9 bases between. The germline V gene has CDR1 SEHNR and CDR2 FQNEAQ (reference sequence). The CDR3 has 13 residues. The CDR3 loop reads CASSGQSSYEQYV. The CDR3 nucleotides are TGTGCCAGCAGCGGACAGTCATCCTACGAGCAGTACGTC.

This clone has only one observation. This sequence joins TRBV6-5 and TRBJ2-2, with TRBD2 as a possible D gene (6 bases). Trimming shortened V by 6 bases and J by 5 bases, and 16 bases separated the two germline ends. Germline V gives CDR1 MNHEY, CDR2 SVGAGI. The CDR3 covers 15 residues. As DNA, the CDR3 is TGTGCCAGCAGGGGCGGGGTGGTAGAGACCGGGGAGCTGTTTTTT. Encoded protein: CASRGGVVETGELFF.

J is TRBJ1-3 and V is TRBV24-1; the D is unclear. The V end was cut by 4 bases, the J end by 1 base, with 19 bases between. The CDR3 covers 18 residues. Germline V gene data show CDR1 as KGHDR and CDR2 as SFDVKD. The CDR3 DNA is TGTGCCACCAGTGACCCCGATTCAATGCCAGTGTCTGGAAACACCATATATTTT. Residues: CATSDPDSMPVSGNTIYF.

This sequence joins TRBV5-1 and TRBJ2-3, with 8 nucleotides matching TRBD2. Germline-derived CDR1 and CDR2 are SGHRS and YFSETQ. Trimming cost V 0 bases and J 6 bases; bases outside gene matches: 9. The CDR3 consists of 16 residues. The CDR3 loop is CASSLGAGGAADTQYF. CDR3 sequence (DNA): TGCGCCAGCAGCTTGGGGGCCGGGGGGGCAGCGGATACGCAGTATTTT.

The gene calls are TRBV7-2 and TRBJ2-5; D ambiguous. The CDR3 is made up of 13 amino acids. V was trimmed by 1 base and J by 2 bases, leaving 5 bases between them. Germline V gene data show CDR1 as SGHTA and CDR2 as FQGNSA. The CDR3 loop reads CASSLVRQETQYF. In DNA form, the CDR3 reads TGTGCCAGCAGCTTAGTGAGACAAGAGACCCAGTACTTC.

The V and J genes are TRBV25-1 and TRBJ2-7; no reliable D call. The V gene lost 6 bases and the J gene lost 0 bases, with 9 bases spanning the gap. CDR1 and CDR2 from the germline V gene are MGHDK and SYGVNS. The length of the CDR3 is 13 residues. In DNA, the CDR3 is TGTGCCAGCAGGCATCCGAGCTCCTACGAGCAGTACTTC. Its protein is CASRHPSSYEQYF.

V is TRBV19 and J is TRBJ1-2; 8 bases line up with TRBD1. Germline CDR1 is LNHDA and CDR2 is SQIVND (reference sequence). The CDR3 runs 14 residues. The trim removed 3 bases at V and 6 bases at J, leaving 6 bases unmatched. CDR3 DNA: TGTGCCAGTAGTATCCAGGGGGCGCAGAATGGCTACACCTTC. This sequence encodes CASSIQGAQNGYTF.

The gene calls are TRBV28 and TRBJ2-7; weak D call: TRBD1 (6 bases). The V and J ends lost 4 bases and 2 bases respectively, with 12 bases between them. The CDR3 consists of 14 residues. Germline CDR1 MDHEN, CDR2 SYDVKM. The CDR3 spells CASSSRDNTYEQYV. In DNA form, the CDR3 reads TGTGCCAGCAGTTCCCGGGACAATACCTACGAGCAGTACGTC.

CDR3 residues: CASSDRGIGEKLFF. The CDR3, as DNA: TGTGCCAGCAGTGATAGGGGCATAGGAGAAAAACTGTTTTTT. The chain links TRBV2 to TRBJ1-4; D is possibly TRBD1 (5 bases). This CDR3 has 14 residues. V lost 3 bases to trimming and J lost 8 bases, with 13 bases between them. Per germline, CDR1 SNHLY and CDR2 FYNNEI.

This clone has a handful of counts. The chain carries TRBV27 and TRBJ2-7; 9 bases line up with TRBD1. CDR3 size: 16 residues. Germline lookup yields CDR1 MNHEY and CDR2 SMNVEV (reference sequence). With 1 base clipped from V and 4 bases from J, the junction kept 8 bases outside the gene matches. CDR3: CASSLLMGQGVYEQYF. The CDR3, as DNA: TGTGCCAGCAGTTTATTAATGGGACAGGGTGTATACGAGCAGTACTTC.

The CDR3: CASSDPNRAPGSYEQYF. The CDR3 DNA is TGTGCCAGCAGTGACCCTAACAGGGCCCCAGGCTCCTACGAGCAGTACTTC. The chain uses TRBV6-1 and TRBJ2-7, with D maybe TRBD1 (6 bases). The CDR3 has 17 amino acids. V was cut by 3 bases and J by 0 bases, with 18 bases left in between. Germline lookup yields CDR1 MNHNS and CDR2 SASEGT.

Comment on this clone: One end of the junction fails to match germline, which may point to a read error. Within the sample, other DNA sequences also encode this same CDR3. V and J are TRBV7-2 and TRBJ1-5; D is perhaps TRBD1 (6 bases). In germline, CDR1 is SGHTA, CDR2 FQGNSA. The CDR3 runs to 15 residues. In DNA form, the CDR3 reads TGTGCCAGTAGCTCTACAGGGATATACAATCAGCCCCAGCATTTT. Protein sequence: CASSSTGIYNQPQHF. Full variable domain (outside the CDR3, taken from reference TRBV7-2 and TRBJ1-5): GAGVSQSPSNKVTEKGKDVELRCDPISGHTALYWYRQSLGQGLEFLIYFQGNSAPDKSGLPSDRFSAERTGGSVSTLTIQRTQQEDSAVYLCASSSTGIYNQPQHFGDGTRLSIL.

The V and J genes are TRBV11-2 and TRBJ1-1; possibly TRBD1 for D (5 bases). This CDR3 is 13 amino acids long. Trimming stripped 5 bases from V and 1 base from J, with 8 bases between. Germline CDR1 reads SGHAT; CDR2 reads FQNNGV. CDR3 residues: CASSTTENTEAFF. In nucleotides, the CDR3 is TGTGCCAGCAGCACGACAGAGAACACTGAAGCTTTCTTT.

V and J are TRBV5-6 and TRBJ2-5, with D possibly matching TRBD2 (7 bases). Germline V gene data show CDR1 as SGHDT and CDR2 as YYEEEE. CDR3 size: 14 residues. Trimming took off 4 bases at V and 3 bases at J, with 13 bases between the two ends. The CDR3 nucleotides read TGTGCCAGCAGCCTACGAGGGGGGGAAGAGACCCAGTACTTC. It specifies CASSLRGGEETQYF.

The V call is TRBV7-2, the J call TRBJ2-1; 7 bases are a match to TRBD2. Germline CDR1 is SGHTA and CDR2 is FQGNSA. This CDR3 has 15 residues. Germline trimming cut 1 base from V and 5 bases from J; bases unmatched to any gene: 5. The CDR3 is CASSLEAGVHNEQFF. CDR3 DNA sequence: TGTGCCAGCAGCTTAGAGGCGGGAGTTCACAATGAGCAGTTCTTC.

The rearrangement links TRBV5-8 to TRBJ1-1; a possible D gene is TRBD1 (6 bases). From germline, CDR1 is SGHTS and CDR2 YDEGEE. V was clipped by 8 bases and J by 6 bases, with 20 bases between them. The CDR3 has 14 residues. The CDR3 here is CASKGQDSGAEAFF. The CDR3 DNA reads TGTGCCAGTAAGGGGCAGGACAGCGGTGCTGAAGCTTTCTTT. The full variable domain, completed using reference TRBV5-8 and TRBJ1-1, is EAGVTQSPTHLIKTRGQQATLRCSPISGHTSVYWYQQALGLGLQFLLWYDEGEERNRGNFPPRFSGRQFPNYSSELNVNALELEDSALYLCASKGQDSGAEAFFGQGTRLTVV.

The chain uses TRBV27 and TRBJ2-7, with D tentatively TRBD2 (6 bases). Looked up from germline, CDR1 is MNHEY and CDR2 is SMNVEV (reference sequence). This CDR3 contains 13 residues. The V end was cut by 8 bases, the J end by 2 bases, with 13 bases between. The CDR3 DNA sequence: TGTGCCAGCTCCGGGACGGGAGCCTACGAGCAGTACTTC. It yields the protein CASSGTGAYEQYF.

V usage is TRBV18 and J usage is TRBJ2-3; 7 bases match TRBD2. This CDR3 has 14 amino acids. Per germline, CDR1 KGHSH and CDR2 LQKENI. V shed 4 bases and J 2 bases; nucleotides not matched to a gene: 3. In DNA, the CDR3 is TGTGCCAGCTCACTGGGACTACCCACAGATACGCAGTATTTT. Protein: CASSLGLPTDTQYF.

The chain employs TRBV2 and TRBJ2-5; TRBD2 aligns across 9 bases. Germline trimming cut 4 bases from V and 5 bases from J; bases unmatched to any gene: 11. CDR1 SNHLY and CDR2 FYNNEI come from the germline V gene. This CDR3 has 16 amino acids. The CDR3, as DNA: TGTGCCAGCAGTGCCTCCCAGCAAAGCGGGGGGGAGACCCAGTACTTC. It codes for CASSASQQSGGETQYF.

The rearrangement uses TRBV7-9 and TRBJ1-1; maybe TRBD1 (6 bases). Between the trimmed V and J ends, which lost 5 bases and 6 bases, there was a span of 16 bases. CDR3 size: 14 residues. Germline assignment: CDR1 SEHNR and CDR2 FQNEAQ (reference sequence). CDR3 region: CASSRPATGPEAFF. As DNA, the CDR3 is TGTGCCAGCAGCCGCCCGGCGACAGGCCCTGAAGCTTTCTTT.